This T cell receptor (beta chain) was identified in a study of T cell repertoires in cytomegalovirus infection. Study details: A matching HLA type, together with CMV infection, was signaled by public TCR beta signatures. Overall study findings and caveats: Ex vivo responses were dominated by HLA-C-restricted CMV-specific TCR beta clonotypes.

TCRdb re-derived calls from the reads in MiXCR, one entry per CDR3 protein. Altogether about 300,000 distinct CDR3 sequences are present, about a tenth being singletons, with the ten largest covering over 2.5%. Trimming shortened V by 0 bases and J by 5 bases, and 16 bases separated the two germline ends. There are 16 residues in the CDR3. The germline CDR1 and CDR2 sequences are MNHEY and SVGAGI. A note on this clonotype: Its antigen is undetermined.

This clonotype originated in a human donor in good health (CMV status not recorded). Some clones in this sample may be carry-over from other donors' samples. The chain uses TRBV6-5 and TRBJ1-2; D perhaps matches TRBD1 (5 bases). The sample consisted of PBMCs. In DNA, the CDR3 is TGTGCCAGCAGTTACTCAGGGGCAGGCCTTCTTTATGGCTACACCTTC. It encodes CASSYSGAGLLYGYTF.